These 18 T cell receptor beta chains originate from one sample sequenced in a study of T-cell reconstitution after alpha-beta-depleted transplantation in children. Molecular barcoding with unique molecular identifiers was used for the TCRbeta library. TCRdb ran MiXCR on the PCR reads and lists one entry per CDR3 protein. This sample carries about 610,000 distinct CDR3 sequences, more than 9% of them seen once, and the ten largest clones take approximately 4.1%. The sequences come from PBMCs from the stem cell graft donor, collected from the stem cell graft. The receptors were sampled from a human donor who donated a stem cell graft to a child with acute myeloid leukemia.

This clonotype has at least ten counts. The V gene is TRBV7-2, the J gene TRBJ2-7, with D perhaps assigned TRBD1 or TRBD2 (5 bases each). The CDR3 consists of 14 residues. Germline V lookup: CDR1 SGHTA, CDR2 FQGNSA. Trimming stripped 6 bases from V and 2 bases from J, with 14 bases between. CDR3 amino acids: CASRTTGATYEQYF. The CDR3 nucleotides read TGTGCCAGCAGAACGACCGGGGCAACCTACGAGCAGTACTTC.

This clonotype was counted between two and nine times. CDR3 DNA sequence: TGTGCCAGCAGCCCCTCTGGGATGAAAGCTTTCTTT. It yields the protein CASSPSGMKAFF. The chain couples TRBV7-2 to TRBJ1-1, with D unresolved. V lost 5 bases to trimming and J lost 9 bases, with 13 bases between them. Germline CDR1 is SGHTA and CDR2 is FQGNSA. CDR3 size: 12 residues.

This clonotype was counted a few times. This sequence joins TRBV7-8 and TRBJ2-7; 7 bases agree with TRBD2. The CDR3 contains 14 residues. Germline CDR1 reads SGHVS; CDR2 reads FQNEAQ. Trimming removed 5 bases from V and 0 bases from J; junction bases left unmatched: 4. The CDR3 loop is CASSHGLDSYEQYF. DNA of the CDR3: TGTGCCAGCAGCCACGGACTAGACTCCTACGAGCAGTACTTC.

V is TRBV24-1 and J is TRBJ2-3; 10 bases are a match to TRBD1. CDR1 KGHDR and CDR2 SFDVKD come from the germline V gene. CDR3 length: 15 residues. With 5 bases clipped from V and 3 bases from J, the junction kept 4 bases outside the gene matches. This CDR3 reads CATSASDRGTDTQYF. The CDR3 DNA sequence: TGTGCCACCAGTGCCTCGGACAGGGGGACAGATACGCAGTATTTT.

The rearrangement links TRBV12-3 or TRBV12-4 to TRBJ2-7, with D maybe TRBD2 (5 bases). There are 14 residues in the CDR3. The ends were cut back, 3 bases at V and 0 bases at J, with 9 bases in the middle. CDR3 region: CASSFGGFSYEQYF. The CDR3 region has the DNA TGTGCCAGCAGTTTTGGCGGGTTCTCCTACGAGCAGTACTTC.

This clonotype has more than one count but fewer than ten. The chain has TRBV20-1 and TRBJ2-5, with TRBD1 matching over 9 bases. J lost 5 bases, V lost 6 bases, and 10 bases had no gene match. The CDR3 is 14 residues long. The germline CDR1 and CDR2 sequences are DFQATT and SNEGSKA (reference sequence). CDR3 protein: CSAIKQGAGETQYF. The CDR3 nucleotides read TGCAGTGCCATAAAACAGGGGGCAGGGGAGACCCAGTACTTC.

The gene calls are TRBV20-1 and TRBJ2-7, with TRBD2 identical over 12 bases. V lost 7 bases to trimming and J lost 4 bases; unmatched junction nucleotides: 5. CDR3 length: 13 residues. Germline V CDR1 and CDR2: DFQATT, SNEGSKA (reference sequence). In DNA form, the CDR3 reads TGCAGTGGCCGGACTAGCGGGGAATACGAGCAGTACTTC. Its protein is CSGRTSGEYEQYF.

The chain has TRBV20-1 and TRBJ2-3, with unresolved D. From germline, CDR1 is DFQATT and CDR2 SNEGSKA (reference sequence). Trimming pared 8 bases from V and 4 bases from J, leaving 10 bases between. The CDR3 is 11 residues long. The CDR3 loop is CSPPPADTQYF. DNA of the CDR3: TGCAGTCCACCCCCGGCAGATACGCAGTATTTT.

This clonotype was counted many times. The chain is built from TRBV5-1 and TRBJ2-2, with D tentatively TRBD1 (5 bases). The ends were cut back, 0 bases at V and 3 bases at J, with 9 bases in the middle. The germline V gene has CDR1 SGHRS and CDR2 YFSETQ. The CDR3 covers 15 residues. The CDR3 region is CASSLGDRDTGELFF. The CDR3 bases are TGCGCCAGCAGCTTGGGTGACAGAGACACCGGGGAGCTGTTTTTT.

This chain connects TRBV11-2 to TRBJ2-1; the D gene is possibly TRBD2 (5 bases). Trimming left V 1 base short and J 5 bases short, with 9 bases between. Germline-derived CDR1 and CDR2 are SGHAT and FQNNGV. The CDR3 totals 14 residues. CDR3 sequence (DNA): TGTGCCAGCAGCTTAGCGGGAATAAACAATGAGCAGTTCTTC. Its protein is CASSLAGINNEQFF.

This clonotype was seen a few times. The chain uses TRBV30 and TRBJ1-1; D possibly corresponds to TRBD1 (6 bases). CDR3 length equals 11 residues. Per germline, CDR1 GTSNPN and CDR2 SVGIG (reference sequence). Trimming pared 4 bases from V and 11 bases from J, leaving 14 bases between. The CDR3, as DNA: TGTGCCTGGATGGTCGGGGGCGCGGCTTTCTTT. Amino acids: CAWMVGGAAFF.

As to this clonotype: Sequence at one end of the junction differs from germline and may be a read error. This rearrangement joins TRBV29-1 to TRBJ1-2, with 12 bases aligning to TRBD1. The germline CDR1 and CDR2 sequences are SQVTM and ANQGSEA. The CDR3 loop spans 12 amino acids. CDR3: CSVGGQGAGYTF. The CDR3 DNA reads TGCAGTGTTGGGGGACAGGGGGCTGGCTACACCTTC.

The V gene is TRBV11-2, the J gene TRBJ2-5; 11 nucleotides agree with TRBD2. CDR1 is SGHAT and CDR2 is FQNNGV in the germline V gene. The CDR3 covers 18 residues. Losses at the gene ends were 3 bases for V and 4 bases for J; bases not matched to a gene: 13. This CDR3 reads CASSFDPQTSGAPETQYF. DNA of the CDR3: TGTGCCAGCAGCTTTGACCCTCAGACTAGCGGGGCCCCAGAGACCCAGTACTTC.

This clonotype turned up a few times. The chain carries TRBV19 and TRBJ2-6, with 8 bases lining up with TRBD2. Looked up from germline, CDR1 is LNHDA and CDR2 is SQIVND (reference sequence). CDR3 length equals 16 residues. The trim removed 6 bases at V and 4 bases at J, leaving 8 bases unmatched. In nucleotides, the CDR3 is TGTGCCAGTAGAGAAGCGGGAGCGCTCGGGGCCAACGTCCTGACTTTC. This gives the protein CASREAGALGANVLTF.

This clonotype has a handful of counts. J is TRBJ2-1 and V is TRBV6-2 or TRBV6-3; no definite D call. CDR3 length: 12 amino acids. Germline values: CDR1 MNHEY, CDR2 SVGEGT. V shed 8 bases and J shed 0 bases, with 5 bases lying between them. The CDR3: CASESSYNEQFF. The CDR3 DNA follows: TGTGCCAGCGAAAGCTCCTACAATGAGCAGTTCTTC.

This clonotype was counted many times. This chain uses TRBV6-2 or TRBV6-3 with TRBJ1-6; D unclear. Trimming removed 5 bases from V and 5 bases from J, with 13 bases in between. The CDR3 loop spans 15 amino acids. Germline V gene lookup returns CDR1 MNHEY and CDR2 SVGEGT. Here the CDR3 reads CASSPGSRDNSPLHF. The CDR3 bases are TGTGCCAGCAGTCCCGGGTCGCGCGATAATTCACCCCTCCACTTT.

This clonotype was recorded at least ten times. The V call is TRBV15, the J call TRBJ2-2; no definite D call. Germline V gene sequence: CDR1 LNHNV, CDR2 YYDKDF (reference sequence). CDR3 length: 13 residues. The V end was cut by 0 bases, the J end by 1 base, with 0 bases between. CDR3 loop: CATSRENTGELFF. The DNA for the CDR3 is TGTGCCACCAGCAGAGAGAACACCGGGGAGCTGTTTTTT.

This clonotype was counted a few times. V gene TRBV6-1 combines with J gene TRBJ2-1; 10 positions match TRBD2. After removal of 6 bases from V and 7 bases from J, the junction contained 9 bases not matched to a gene. The CDR3 has 15 residues. The V gene's germline CDR1 is MNHNS and CDR2 SASEGT. CDR3 amino acids: CASRRDQRGGNEQFF. CDR3 DNA: TGTGCCAGCAGGCGCGACCAGCGGGGGGGAAATGAGCAGTTCTTC.